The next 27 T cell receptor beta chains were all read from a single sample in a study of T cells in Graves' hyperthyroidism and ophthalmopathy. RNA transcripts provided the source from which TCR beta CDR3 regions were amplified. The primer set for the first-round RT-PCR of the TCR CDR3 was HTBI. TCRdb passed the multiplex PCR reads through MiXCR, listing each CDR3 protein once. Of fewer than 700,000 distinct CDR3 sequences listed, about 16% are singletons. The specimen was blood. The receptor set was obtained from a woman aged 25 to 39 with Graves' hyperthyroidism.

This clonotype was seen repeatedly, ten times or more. The chain's CDR3 is CASNSGWQETQYF. In DNA, the CDR3 is TGTGCCAGCAACTCAGGGTGGCAAGAGACCCAGTACTTC. This chain joins TRBV7-9 and TRBJ2-5; D perhaps matches TRBD1 (5 bases). The CDR3 is 13 amino acids. Germline V gives CDR1 SEHNR, CDR2 FQNEAQ (reference sequence). V lost 7 bases and J 2 bases, leaving 11 bases between the germline ends.

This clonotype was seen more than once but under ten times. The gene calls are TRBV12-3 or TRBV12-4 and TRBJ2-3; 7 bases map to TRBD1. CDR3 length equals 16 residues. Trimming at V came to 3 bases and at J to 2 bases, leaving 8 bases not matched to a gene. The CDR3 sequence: CASSFGQGVYTDTQYF. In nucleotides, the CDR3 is TGTGCCAGCAGTTTTGGGCAGGGGGTTTACACAGATACGCAGTATTTT.

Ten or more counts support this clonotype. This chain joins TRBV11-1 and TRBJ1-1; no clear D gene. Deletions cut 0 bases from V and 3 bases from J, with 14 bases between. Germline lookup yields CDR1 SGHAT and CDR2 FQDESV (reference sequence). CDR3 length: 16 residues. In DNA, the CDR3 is TGTGCCAGCAGCTTAGCCCGGGGAGGGTTGGACACTGAAGCTTTCTTT. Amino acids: CASSLARGGLDTEAFF.

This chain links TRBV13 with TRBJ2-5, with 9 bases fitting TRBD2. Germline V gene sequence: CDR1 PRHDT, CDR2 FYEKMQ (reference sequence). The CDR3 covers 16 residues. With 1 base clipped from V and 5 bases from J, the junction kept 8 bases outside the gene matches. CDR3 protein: CASSLAPSGMGETQYF. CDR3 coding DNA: TGTGCCAGCAGCTTAGCGCCTAGCGGGATGGGGGAGACCCAGTACTTC.

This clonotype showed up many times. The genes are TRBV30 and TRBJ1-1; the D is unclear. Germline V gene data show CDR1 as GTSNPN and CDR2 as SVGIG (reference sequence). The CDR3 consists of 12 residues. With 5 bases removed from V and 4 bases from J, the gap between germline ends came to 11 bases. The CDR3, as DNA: TGTGCCTGGGGGAGTCGGGGCACTGAAGCTTTCTTT. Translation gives CAWGSRGTEAFF.

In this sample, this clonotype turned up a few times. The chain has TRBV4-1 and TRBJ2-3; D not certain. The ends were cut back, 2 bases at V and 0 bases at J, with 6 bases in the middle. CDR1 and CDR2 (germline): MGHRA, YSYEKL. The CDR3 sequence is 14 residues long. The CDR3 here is CASSQMISTDTQYF. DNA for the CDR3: TGCGCCAGCAGCCAAATGATCAGCACAGATACGCAGTATTTT.

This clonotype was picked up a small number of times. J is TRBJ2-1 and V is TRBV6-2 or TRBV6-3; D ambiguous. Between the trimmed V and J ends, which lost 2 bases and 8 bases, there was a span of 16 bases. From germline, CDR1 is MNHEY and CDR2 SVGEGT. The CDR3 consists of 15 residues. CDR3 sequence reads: CASSYRSYQFDEQFF. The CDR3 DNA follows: TGTGCCAGCAGTTACCGAAGTTACCAATTCGATGAGCAGTTCTTC.

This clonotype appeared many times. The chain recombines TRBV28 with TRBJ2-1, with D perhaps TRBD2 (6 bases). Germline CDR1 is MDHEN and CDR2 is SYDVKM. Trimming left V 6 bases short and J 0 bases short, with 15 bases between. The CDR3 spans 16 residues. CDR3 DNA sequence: TGTGCCAGCAGCCAGGAGGGACTGGGCTCCTACAATGAGCAGTTCTTC. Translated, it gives CASSQEGLGSYNEQFF.

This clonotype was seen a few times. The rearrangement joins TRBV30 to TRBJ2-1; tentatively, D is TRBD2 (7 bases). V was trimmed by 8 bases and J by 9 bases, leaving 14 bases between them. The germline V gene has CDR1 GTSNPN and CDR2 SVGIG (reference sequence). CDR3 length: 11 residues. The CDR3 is CAKGGLGEQFF. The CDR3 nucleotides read TGTGCCAAGGGGGGGCTGGGTGAGCAGTTCTTC. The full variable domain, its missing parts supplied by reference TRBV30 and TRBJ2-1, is SQTIHQWPATLVQPVGSPLSLECTVEGTSNPNLYWYRQAAGRGLQLLFYSVGIGQISSEVPQNLSASRPQDRQFILSSKKLLLSDSGFYLCAKGGLGEQFFGPGTRLTVL.

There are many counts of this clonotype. The CDR3 loop is CASSPGLAGYEQFF. The CDR3 DNA reads as TGCGCCAGCAGCCCCGGACTAGCGGGATACGAGCAGTTCTTC. The V gene is TRBV5-1, the J gene TRBJ2-1; 12 bases are shared with TRBD2. The CDR3 covers 14 residues. Germline loops: CDR1 SGHRS, CDR2 YFSETQ. The V gene end was trimmed by 4 bases and the J gene end by 10 bases; junction bases not matched to a gene: 6.

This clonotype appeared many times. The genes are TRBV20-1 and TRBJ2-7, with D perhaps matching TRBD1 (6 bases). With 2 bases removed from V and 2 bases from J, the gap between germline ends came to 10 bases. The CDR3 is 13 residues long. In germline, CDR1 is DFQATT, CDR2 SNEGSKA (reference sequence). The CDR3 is CSARQGTAYEQYF. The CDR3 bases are TGCAGTGCTAGACAGGGGACGGCCTACGAGCAGTACTTC.

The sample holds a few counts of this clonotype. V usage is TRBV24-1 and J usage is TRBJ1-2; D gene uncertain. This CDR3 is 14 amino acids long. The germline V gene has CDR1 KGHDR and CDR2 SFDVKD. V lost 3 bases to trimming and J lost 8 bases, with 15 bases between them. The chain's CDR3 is CATSDPPPRRGYTF. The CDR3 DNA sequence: TGTGCCACCAGTGATCCCCCCCCACGAAGGGGCTACACCTTC.

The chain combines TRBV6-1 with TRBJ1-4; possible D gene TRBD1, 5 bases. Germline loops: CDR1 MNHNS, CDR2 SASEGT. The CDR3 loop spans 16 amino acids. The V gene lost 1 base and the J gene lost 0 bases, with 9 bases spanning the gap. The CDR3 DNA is TGTGCCAGCAGTGAAGGGGTGACAGCAACTAATGAAAAACTGTTTTTT. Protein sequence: CASSEGVTATNEKLFF.

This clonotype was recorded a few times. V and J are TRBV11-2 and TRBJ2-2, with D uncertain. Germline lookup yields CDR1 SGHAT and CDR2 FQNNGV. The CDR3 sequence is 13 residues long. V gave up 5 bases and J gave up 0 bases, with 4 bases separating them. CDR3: CASSTTNTGELFF. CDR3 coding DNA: TGTGCCAGCAGCACTACGAACACCGGGGAGCTGTTTTTT. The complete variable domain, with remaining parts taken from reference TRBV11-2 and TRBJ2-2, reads EAGVAQSPRYKIIEKRQSVAFWCNPISGHATLYWYQQILGQGPKLLIQFQNNGVVDDSQLPKDRFSAERLKGVDSTLKIQPAKLEDSAVYLCASSTTNTGELFFGEGSRLTVL.

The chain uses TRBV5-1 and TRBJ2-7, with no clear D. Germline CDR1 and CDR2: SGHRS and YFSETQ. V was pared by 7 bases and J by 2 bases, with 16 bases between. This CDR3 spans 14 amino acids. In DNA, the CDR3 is TGCGCCAGCGCCATCGGAGAGACCCCCTACGAGCAGTACTTC. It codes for CASAIGETPYEQYF.

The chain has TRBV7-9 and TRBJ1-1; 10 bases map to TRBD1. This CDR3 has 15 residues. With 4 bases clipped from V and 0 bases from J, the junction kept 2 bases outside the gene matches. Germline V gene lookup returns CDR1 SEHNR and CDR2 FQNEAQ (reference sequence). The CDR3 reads CASSSDRGMNTEAFF. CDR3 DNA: TGTGCCAGCAGCTCGGACAGGGGGATGAACACTGAAGCTTTCTTT.

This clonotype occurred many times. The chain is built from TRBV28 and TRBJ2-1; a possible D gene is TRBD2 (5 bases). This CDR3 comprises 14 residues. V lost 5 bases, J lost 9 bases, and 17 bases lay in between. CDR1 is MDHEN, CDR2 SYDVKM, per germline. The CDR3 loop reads CASSTHPGLPEQFF. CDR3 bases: TGTGCCAGCAGTACTCATCCCGGACTCCCTGAGCAGTTCTTC.

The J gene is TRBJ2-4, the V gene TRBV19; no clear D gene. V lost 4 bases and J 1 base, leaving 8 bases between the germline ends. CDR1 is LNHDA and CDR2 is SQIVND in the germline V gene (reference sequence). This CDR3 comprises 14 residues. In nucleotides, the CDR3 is TGTGCCAGTAGTACGGGTAGGGCCAAAAACATTCAGTACTTC. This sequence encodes CASSTGRAKNIQYF.

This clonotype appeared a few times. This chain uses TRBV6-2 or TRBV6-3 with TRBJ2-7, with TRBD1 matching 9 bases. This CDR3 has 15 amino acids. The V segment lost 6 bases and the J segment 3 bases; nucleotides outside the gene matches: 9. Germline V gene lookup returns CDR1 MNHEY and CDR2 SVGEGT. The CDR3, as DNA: TGTGCCAGCAGCTACGGGACAGGGTACGGCTACGAGCAGTACTTC. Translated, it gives CASSYGTGYGYEQYF.

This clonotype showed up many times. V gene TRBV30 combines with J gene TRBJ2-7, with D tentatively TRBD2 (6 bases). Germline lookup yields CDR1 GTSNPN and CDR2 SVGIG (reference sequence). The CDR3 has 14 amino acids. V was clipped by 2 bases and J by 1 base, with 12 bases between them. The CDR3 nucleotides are TGTGCCTGGAGTAGGGAAGCGGGTTCCTACGAGCAGTACTTC. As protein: CAWSREAGSYEQYF.

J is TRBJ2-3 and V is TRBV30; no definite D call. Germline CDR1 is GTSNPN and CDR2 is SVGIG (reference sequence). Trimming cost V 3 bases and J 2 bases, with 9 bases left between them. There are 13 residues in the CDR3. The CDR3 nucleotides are TGTGCCTGGAGGACCCCGGACACAGATACGCAGTATTTT. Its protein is CAWRTPDTDTQYF.

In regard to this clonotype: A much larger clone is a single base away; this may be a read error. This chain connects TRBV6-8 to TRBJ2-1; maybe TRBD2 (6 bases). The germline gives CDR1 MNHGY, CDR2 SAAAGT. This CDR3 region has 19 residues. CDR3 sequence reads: CASSYGRGNIPNSYNGQFF. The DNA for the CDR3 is TGTGCCAGCAGTTACGGGCGGGGAAACATCCCTAACTCCTACAATGGGCAGTTCTTC.

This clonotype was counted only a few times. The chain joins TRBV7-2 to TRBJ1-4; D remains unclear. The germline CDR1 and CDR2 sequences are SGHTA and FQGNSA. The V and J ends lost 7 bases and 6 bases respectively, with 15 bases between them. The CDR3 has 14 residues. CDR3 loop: CASKGNLVDEKLFF. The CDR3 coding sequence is TGTGCCAGCAAAGGGAATTTGGTTGATGAAAAACTGTTTTTT.

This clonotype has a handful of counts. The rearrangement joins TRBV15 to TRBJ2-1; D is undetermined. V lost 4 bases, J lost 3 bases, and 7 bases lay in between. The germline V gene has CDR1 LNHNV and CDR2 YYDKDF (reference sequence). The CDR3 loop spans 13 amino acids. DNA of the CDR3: TGTGCCACCAGCAAGAACAGCTACAATGAGCAGTTCTTC. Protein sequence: CATSKNSYNEQFF.

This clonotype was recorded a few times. The CDR3 DNA reads as TGTGCCAGTAGTAGCAGGGACAGGGGGTTCGATGAGCAGTTCTTC. It translates to CASSSRDRGFDEQFF. The chain joins TRBV19 to TRBJ2-1; 11 bases align to TRBD1. Germline values: CDR1 LNHDA, CDR2 SQIVND (reference sequence). This CDR3 contains 15 residues. V trimming: 4 bases; J trimming: 8 bases; junction bases outside the gene matches: 7.

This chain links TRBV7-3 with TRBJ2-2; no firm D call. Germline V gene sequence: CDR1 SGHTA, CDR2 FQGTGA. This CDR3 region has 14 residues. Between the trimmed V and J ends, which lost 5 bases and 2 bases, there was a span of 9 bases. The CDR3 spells CASSAMINTGELFF. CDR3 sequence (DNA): TGTGCCAGCAGCGCCATGATTAACACCGGGGAGCTGTTTTTT.

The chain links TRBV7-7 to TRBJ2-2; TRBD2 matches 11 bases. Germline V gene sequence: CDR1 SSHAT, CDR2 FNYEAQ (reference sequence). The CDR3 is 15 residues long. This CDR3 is CASRLLAGDTGELFF. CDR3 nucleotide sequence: TGTGCTAGCCGACTACTAGCGGGAGACACCGGGGAGCTGTTTTTT.